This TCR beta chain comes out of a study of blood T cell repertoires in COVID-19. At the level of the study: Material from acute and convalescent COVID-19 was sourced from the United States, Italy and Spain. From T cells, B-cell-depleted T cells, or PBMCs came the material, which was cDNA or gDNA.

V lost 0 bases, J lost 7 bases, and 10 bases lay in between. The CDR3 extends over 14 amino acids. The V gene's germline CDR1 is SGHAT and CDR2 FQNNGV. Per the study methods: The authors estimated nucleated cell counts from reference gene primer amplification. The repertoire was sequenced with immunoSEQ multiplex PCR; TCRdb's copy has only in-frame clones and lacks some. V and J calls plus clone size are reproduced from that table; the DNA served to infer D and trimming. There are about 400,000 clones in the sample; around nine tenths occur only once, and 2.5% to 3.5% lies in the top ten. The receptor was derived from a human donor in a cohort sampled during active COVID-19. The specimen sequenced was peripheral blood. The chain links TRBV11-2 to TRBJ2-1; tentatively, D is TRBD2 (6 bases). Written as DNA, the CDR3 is TGTGCCAGCAGCTTAGATAGACTAGATAATGAGCAGTTCTTC. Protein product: CASSLDRLDNEQFF.